The table lists the clone carrying this TCR beta chain with a few counts. Antigen unknown. The data derive from a study of T cells in Graves' hyperthyroidism and ophthalmopathy. Study findings and constraints: In the analysis, a 13 V-J model separated ophthalmopathy from stable hyperthyroidism. In the blood, most expanded thyroid clonotypes above 0.001 appeared as well.

Germline lookup yields CDR1 LGHDT and CDR2 YNNKEL (reference sequence). J gave up 5 bases and V 1 base, and 3 bases lay outside the gene matches. The CDR3 consists of 15 residues. RNA transcripts served as the template for amplifying TCR beta CDR3 regions. HTBI primers were employed in a first-round RT-PCR of the TCR CDR3. Via MiXCR, TCRdb re-called the multiplex PCR reads, giving one row per CDR3 protein. The data show 350,000 to 500,000 distinct CDR3 sequences, approximately 13% seen once. Source material: blood. J is TRBJ2-1 and V is TRBV3-1; 9 bases agree with TRBD2. The TCR was taken from a young woman with Graves' hyperthyroidism. The CDR3 reads CASSQGGLADNEQFF. The CDR3 region has the DNA TGTGCCAGCAGCCAAGGGGGACTAGCAGACAATGAGCAGTTCTTC.